This is a list of T cell receptor beta chains from one sample in a study of blood T cell repertoires in COVID-19. Only in-frame clones appear in the TCRdb table, and some are missing; sequencing was by immunoSEQ multiplex PCR. This table has around 130,000 clones, 80% to 90% appearing once. Sequenced sample: peripheral blood. The source of these receptors is a human donor in a cohort sampled during active COVID-19. The CDR3 runs from the conserved cysteine through the conserved F or W.

>TRBV6-2/TRBV6-3
CASSQPSGGMNTEAFF
>TRBV12-3/TRBV12-4
CASSTGAGKPQHF
>TRBV3-1/TRBV3-2
CASSQDLAGGPFGNEQFF
>TRBV10-2
CASRDSGGANTGELFF
>TRBV6-5
CASSYSAQGNTEAFF
>TRBV4-2
CASSQDRRGGYTF
>TRBV6-5
CASIQGSSEKLFF
>TRBV7-2
CASSSRGRGSYEQYF
>TRBV7-9
CASSSSGQDYYGYTF
>TRBV7-6
CASSLLSRGLGTEAFF
>TRBV5-1
CASSLAWGGDEQFF
>TRBV6-5
CASTFERGGHEQFF
>TRBV7-9
CASSLEAAGNGYTF
>TRBV3-1/TRBV3-2
CASSQEAGTASSYNEQFF
>TRBV6-5
CASSYSKTSSGNEQFF
>TRBV3-1/TRBV3-2
CASSQIEAGVTGELFF
>TRBV29-1
CSVEPEGQGNGGYTF
>TRBV29-1
CSAPDRAGETQYF
>TRBV14
CASSQDRGPLEQYF
>TRBV3-1/TRBV3-2
CATARTGFDEQYF
>TRBV7-2
CASSLNSPGNTGELFF
>TRBV18
CASSPRTGEYEQYF
>TRBV19
CASRRTRATNEKLFF
>TRBV20-1
CSASSGLGELFF
>TRBV5-6
CASSFGAGNSPLHF
>TRBV4-1
CASSQGEQGLYGYTF
>TRBV6-4
CASSRDFGNEQFF
>TRBV19
CASSTGGDGSTDTQYF
>TRBV11-1
CASSPGLADYNEQFF